This TCR beta chain is drawn from a study of blood T cell repertoires in COVID-19. Study details: Samples came from the United States, Italy and Spain, spanning acute and convalescent COVID-19. Nucleic acid was either cDNA or gDNA, and it came from T cells, B-cell-depleted T cells, or PBMCs.

In the original workflow: For nucleated cells, counts were estimated from reference gene primer amplification. The table came from immunoSEQ multiplex PCR; TCRdb's copy has only in-frame clones and leaves some out. That table gives V, J and clone size, and the DNA gave D and trimming. There are 250,000 to 300,000 clones in the sample; about 89% occur only once, and approximately 4.2% lies in the top ten. Germline-derived CDR1 and CDR2 are ENHRY and SYGVKD. V lost 0 bases, J lost 2 bases, and 6 bases lay in between. This CDR3 is built from 14 residues. The V and J genes are TRBV10-3 and TRBJ2-3; D is unclear. The sequencing input was peripheral blood. This clonotype was sampled from a man in his forties with acute or convalescent COVID-19. CDR3 bases: TGTGCCATCAGTGAGTCGAGTCCCACAGATACGCAGTATTTT. Encoded protein: CAISESSPTDTQYF.